The rows below give T cell receptor beta chains drawn from one sample of a study of shared clonotypes between healthy human individuals. The data were produced by immunoSEQ multiplex PCR, yet TCRdb's version contains in-frame clones alone and is incomplete. Seen here are about 610,000 clones, around 97% observed once, and the top ten hold less than 0.065%. Input material: naive CD4+ T cells sorted from blood. Receptors originate from a woman aged 25 to 45 in good health. The CDR3 runs from the conserved cysteine through the conserved F or W. The D gene is left open where the match is weak. Where a row states a size, it is once, few, many or the class of an expanded clone; other rows omit it.

TRBV29-1	TRBJ1-2	-	-	TGCAGCGTTGCTCAGGACGGGTTCTATGGCTACACCTTC	CSVAQDGFYGYTF
TRBV9	TRBJ2-1	-	-	TGTGCCAGCAGCGTAAACCCAGGGAGCTCCTACAATGAGCAGTTCTTC	CASSVNPGSSYNEQFF
TRBV4-2	TRBJ2-3	once	-	TGTGCCAGCAGCTTGGGAGGGGGGACAGATACGCAGTATTTT	CASSLGGGTDTQYF
TRBV27	TRBJ1-4	-	-	TGTGCCAGCAGTTTATTGGGGCAGTTTAATGAAAAACTGTTTTTT	CASSLLGQFNEKLFF
TRBV19	TRBJ1-5	-	-	TGTGCCAGTAGTTACGACGGGGATAGCAATCAGCCCCAGCATTTT	CASSYDGDSNQPQHF
TRBV20-1	TRBJ2-3	-	-	TGCAGTGCACCTATCACAGATACGCAGTATTTT	CSAPITDTQYF
TRBV25-1	TRBJ1-1	-	-	TGTGCCAGCAGTGAATCCAGTTACGACACTGAAGCTTTCTTT	CASSESSYDTEAFF
TRBV7-9	TRBJ1-4	-	-	TGTGCCAGCAGCTTAGAGGTTAGGGAAAAACTGTTTTTT	CASSLEVREKLFF
TRBV18	TRBJ2-7	once	TRBD1	TGTGCCAGCTCACCACGAAGGGGGCAAAGTGAGCAGTACTTC	CASSPRRGQSEQYF
TRBV5-1	TRBJ2-5	-	-	TGCGCCAGCAGCTTGGTTGGTTCGGAGACCCAGTACTTC	CASSLVGSETQYF
TRBV9	TRBJ2-1	-	TRBD1	TGTGCCAGCAGCGTAGAGGGTGTGGGCAGGGGGCCCAATGAGCAGTTCTTC	CASSVEGVGRGPNEQFF
TRBV7-9	TRBJ2-3	once	TRBD2	TGTGCCAGCGCTAGCGGCCACGCGGCAGATACGCAGTATTTT	CASASGHAADTQYF
TRBV18	TRBJ2-7	-	-	TGTGCCAGCTCGACCACTACAGCCGAGCAGTACTTC	CASSTTTAEQYF
TRBV4-2	TRBJ2-7	-	TRBD2	TGTGCCAGCAGCCATAATGTCGGCGGGAGGCCCCAGGGCGAGCAGTACTTC	CASSHNVGGRPQGEQYF
TRBV6-1	TRBJ2-1	-	-	TGTGCCAGCAGTGGAGGCGGCCCCCGGCAGTTCTTC	CASSGGGPRQFF
TRBV5-1	TRBJ1-6	once	-	TGCGCCAGCAGCGTTGTTGGGACCGCAGATTCACCCCTCCACTTT	CASSVVGTADSPLHF
TRBV5-1	TRBJ2-1	once	-	TGCGCCAGCAGCTTGGAACCGGGTTACAATGAGCAGTTCTTC	CASSLEPGYNEQFF
TRBV28	TRBJ1-3	once	-	TGTGCCAGCAGTTCACCCGAGGGGTCTGGAAACACCATATATTTT	CASSSPEGSGNTIYF
TRBV6-5	TRBJ2-7	-	TRBD2	TGTGCCAGCAGCCGGACTAGCGGGGCCTCCTACGAGCAGTACTTC	CASSRTSGASYEQYF
TRBV19	TRBJ1-2	-	TRBD1	TGTGCCAGTAGTCCCCGGGGACAGAGTTCTAACTATGGCTACACCTTC	CASSPRGQSSNYGYTF
TRBV30	TRBJ1-1	-	-	TGTGCCTGGAGCCTGAACACTGAAGCTTTCTTT	CAWSLNTEAFF
TRBV5-6	TRBJ2-1	-	-	TGTGCCAGCAGCCAAGGAGACAGGCCCAATGAGCAGTTCTTC	CASSQGDRPNEQFF
TRBV28	TRBJ2-2	-	-	TGTGCCAGCAGGTACAGTGATATGAACACCGGGGAGCTGTTTTTT	CASRYSDMNTGELFF
TRBV28	TRBJ2-3	-	TRBD1	TGTGCCAGCAGTCCGGGACAGGGAACAGATACGCAGTATTTT	CASSPGQGTDTQYF
TRBV19	TRBJ2-1	-	-	TGTGCCAGTATTGGGGGCAGGGAGATCAATGAGCAGTTCTTC	CASIGGREINEQFF
TRBV19	TRBJ2-2	-	TRBD2	TGTGCCAGTAGGGGGACTAGCGGGGCCACCGGGGAGCTGTTTTTT	CASRGTSGATGELFF
TRBV7-3	TRBJ2-2	once	TRBD2	TGTGCCAGCAGCCCGGCTCCCCTAGCGGGCCGGGGCGGGGAGCTGTTTTTT	CASSPAPLAGRGGELFF